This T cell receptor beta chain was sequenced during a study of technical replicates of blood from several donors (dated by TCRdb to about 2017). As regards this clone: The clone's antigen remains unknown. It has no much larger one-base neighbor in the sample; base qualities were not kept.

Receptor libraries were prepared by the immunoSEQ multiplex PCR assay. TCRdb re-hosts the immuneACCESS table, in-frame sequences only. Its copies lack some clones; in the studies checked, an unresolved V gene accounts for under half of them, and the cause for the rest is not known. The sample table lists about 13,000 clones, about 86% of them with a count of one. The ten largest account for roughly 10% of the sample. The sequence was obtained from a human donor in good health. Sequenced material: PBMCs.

CDR3 protein: CASSPTGSENIQYF. The nucleotide sequence reads as follows: TGTGCCAGCAGCCCGACAGGGTCGGAAAACATTCAGTACTTC. The sequence joins TRBV6-4 to TRBJ2-4, with 7 bases matching TRBD1. V is trimmed back by 6 bases and J by 5 bases, and the junction contains 7 bases that no gene match accounts for. The CDR3 spans 14 residues, from the cysteine through the phenylalanine. The only DNA kept is the CDR3, 42 bases in frame from the first base. The germline V gene sets CDR1 to MRHNA and CDR2 to SNTAGT.